Shown below are 17 T cell receptor beta chains from a single sample sequenced in a study of cytomegalovirus exposure and HLA in healthy donors. Data came from immunoSEQ multiplex PCR; TCRdb stores just in-frame clones and leaves some out. Here the sample spans some 73,000 clones, 85% to 90% being singletons. Sequencing was carried out using PBMCs. Source of these receptors: a woman aged 18-35 years in good health and CMV-seropositive.

J is TRBJ2-7 and V is TRBV7-6, with 9 positions matching TRBD1. The CDR3 sequence is 16 residues long. Germline V gene lookup returns CDR1 SGHVS and CDR2 FNYEAQ. V lost 5 bases to trimming and J lost 4 bases; unmatched junction nucleotides: 12. This chain's CDR3 is CASSPLTGTGRYEQYF. The CDR3 region has the DNA TGTGCCAGCAGCCCGCTTACCGGGACAGGGCGGTACGAGCAGTACTTC. Full variable domain (remainder filled in from reference TRBV7-6 and TRBJ2-7): GAGVSQSPRYKVTKRGQDVALRCDPISGHVSLYWYRQALGQGPEFLTYFNYEAQQDKSGLPNDRFSAERPEGSISTLTIQRTEQRDSAMYRCASSPLTGTGRYEQYFGPGTRLTVT.

This rearrangement joins TRBV2 to TRBJ2-4, with TRBD1 as a possible D gene (5 bases). Germline V gene data show CDR1 as SNHLY and CDR2 as FYNNEI. CDR3 length: 14 amino acids. With 8 bases removed from V and 0 bases from J, the gap between germline ends came to 11 bases. In DNA, the CDR3 is TGTGCCAGCCAGGGCCGGGTAGCCAAAAACATTCAGTACTTC. Its translation is CASQGRVAKNIQYF.

Comment on this clone: A junction boundary mismatches the germline segment, possibly from a read error. The CDR3 region has the DNA TGCGCCAGCACCCAAACCCTAGCGGGGGCATACGAGCAGTACTTC. This translates into CASTQTLAGAYEQYF. J is TRBJ2-7 and V is TRBV4-1; 10 positions match TRBD2. Germline V lookup: CDR1 MGHRA, CDR2 YSYEKL. The CDR3 runs to 15 residues.

The V call is TRBV5-6, the J call TRBJ1-2; 10 nucleotides line up with TRBD1. The CDR3 is 18 amino acids. Germline CDR1 SGHDT, CDR2 YYEEEE. Trimming took 0 bases from V and 12 from J; bases not matched to a gene: 20. In DNA form, the CDR3 reads TGTGCCAGCAGCTTGGGGGGACAGGGGTTTTTTTTCATCAGTGTGGACACCTTC. Translating it yields CASSLGGQGFFFISVDTF.

The chain employs TRBV29-1 and TRBJ2-3; TRBD2 matches at 9 bases. The germline V gene encodes CDR1 SQVTM and CDR2 ANQGSEA. The ends lost 4 bases at V and 4 bases at J; junction bases unmatched: 3. The CDR3 contains 13 residues. The CDR3 nucleotides are TGCAGCGTTGCGCGGGGGGGGGCAGATACGCAGTATTTT. This translates into CSVARGGADTQYF.

The chain has TRBV5-4 and TRBJ1-2; tentatively, D is TRBD1 (6 bases). V lost 4 bases and J lost 7, with 11 bases in between. CDR1 is SGHNT, CDR2 YYREEE, per germline (reference sequence). CDR3 size: 12 residues. Written as DNA, the CDR3 is TGTGCCAGCAGCCCCGAGACAGGTGGCTACACCTTC. This translates into CASSPETGGYTF. Looking up the rest from reference TRBV5-4 and TRBJ1-2 gives the full variable domain: ETGVTQSPTHLIKTRGQQVTLRCSSQSGHNTVSWYQQALGQGPQFIFQYYREEENGRGNFPPRFSGLQFPNYSSELNVNALELDDSALYLCASSPETGGYTFGSGTRLTVV.

The chain recombines TRBV29-1 with TRBJ2-7, with TRBD1 matching over 8 bases. Germline CDR1 reads SQVTM; CDR2 reads ANQGSEA. The J segment lost 1 base and the V segment lost 5 bases, leaving 4 bases of the junction unmatched. The CDR3 is 13 residues long. The CDR3 nucleotides are TGCAGCGTTCGCCGGGACAGGTCCTACGAGCAGTACTTC. Protein sequence: CSVRRDRSYEQYF.

The rearrangement links TRBV6-1 to TRBJ2-5; 8 bases map to TRBD2. Germline CDR1 and CDR2: MNHNS and SASEGT. The CDR3 extends over 15 amino acids. V trimming: 0 bases; J trimming: 2 bases; junction bases outside the gene matches: 2. The DNA for the CDR3 is TGTGCCAGCAGTGAAGCCGGGGGGGGGCAAGAGACCCAGTACTTC. It yields the protein CASSEAGGGQETQYF.

V is TRBV7-9 and J is TRBJ2-1; 7 positions match TRBD2. From germline, CDR1 is SEHNR and CDR2 FQNEAQ (reference sequence). The CDR3 contains 16 residues. V lost 0 bases to trimming and J lost 6 bases; unmatched junction nucleotides: 8. The CDR3 DNA reads TGTGCCAGCAGCTTAGCGCTGGGGGGAGGGGTCAATGAGCAGTTCTTC. Residues: CASSLALGGGVNEQFF.

The sample holds a few counts of this clone. The rearrangement links TRBV2 to TRBJ1-6; 7 nucleotides match TRBD1. Germline V CDR1 and CDR2: SNHLY, FYNNEI. The CDR3 is 15 amino acids. Germline trimming cut 2 bases from V and 7 bases from J; bases unmatched to any gene: 5. CDR3: CASSEKGQTNSPLHF. DNA for the CDR3: TGTGCCAGCAGTGAAAAGGGACAGACCAATTCACCCCTCCACTTT. Full variable domain (missing parts from reference TRBV2 and TRBJ1-6): EPEVTQTPSHQVTQMGQEVILRCVPISNHLYFYWYRQILGQKVEFLVSFYNNEISEKSEIFDDQFSVERPDGSNFTLKIRSTKLEDSAMYFCASSEKGQTNSPLHFGNGTRLTVT.

The V and J genes are TRBV10-3 and TRBJ2-3, with TRBD2 as a possible D gene (5 bases). The CDR3 covers 16 residues. V was clipped by 4 bases and J by 2 bases, with 16 bases between them. Germline loops: CDR1 ENHRY, CDR2 SYGVKD. The CDR3 DNA sequence: TGTGCCATCAGTGGGAGGAGCGGAGACTCCACAGATACGCAGTATTTT. Translation: CAISGRSGDSTDTQYF.

V gene TRBV6-5 combines with J gene TRBJ1-1, with a weak D call TRBD1 (5 bases). Germline values: CDR1 MNHEY, CDR2 SVGAGI. CDR3 length: 14 residues. V lost 0 bases to trimming and J lost 4 bases, with 9 bases between them. CDR3 in DNA: TGTGCCAGCAGTTACTCGGGGGGGACCACTGAAGCTTTCTTT. It specifies CASSYSGGTTEAFF.

The J gene is TRBJ2-1, the V gene TRBV10-3; D is ambiguous. V was clipped by 3 bases and J by 6 bases, with 6 bases between them. Per the germline V gene, CDR1 is ENHRY and CDR2 is SYGVKD. This CDR3 spans 12 amino acids. The CDR3 protein is CAISDTRNEQFF. CDR3 bases: TGTGCCATCAGTGATACGCGCAATGAGCAGTTCTTC.

V usage is TRBV9 and J usage is TRBJ2-3; TRBD1 aligns across 7 bases. The V gene end was trimmed by 0 bases and the J gene end by 3 bases; junction bases not matched to a gene: 10. This CDR3 spans 17 amino acids. Per the germline V gene, CDR1 is SGDLS and CDR2 is YYNGEE. The CDR3 reads CASSVGSYRGGTDTQYF. CDR3 nucleotides: TGTGCCAGCAGCGTAGGATCGTACAGGGGCGGGACAGATACGCAGTATTTT.

This chain connects TRBV18 to TRBJ2-1; the match to TRBD1 covers 9 bases. Germline CDR1 and CDR2: KGHSH and LQKENI. Trimming took 5 bases from V and 7 from J; bases not matched to a gene: 9. The CDR3 sequence is 15 residues long. CDR3 sequence reads: CASSWTGALGNEQFF. The CDR3 nucleotides are TGTGCCAGCTCATGGACAGGGGCCCTAGGGAATGAGCAGTTCTTC.

This rearrangement joins TRBV4-1 to TRBJ2-2; TRBD1 matches at 8 bases. The CDR3 consists of 18 residues. Germline V gene lookup returns CDR1 MGHRA and CDR2 YSYEKL. J lost 4 bases, V lost 5 bases, and 15 bases had no gene match. The CDR3 DNA reads TGCGCCAGCAGCTATACCTATACAGGGGGAGGTAGCACCGGGGAGCTGTTTTTT. It encodes CASSYTYTGGGSTGELFF.

The chain recombines TRBV4-3 with TRBJ1-5, with a possible D match to TRBD1 (5 bases). The germline V and J ends were trimmed by 1 base and 1 base, with 8 bases remaining between them. Per germline, CDR1 LGHNA and CDR2 YSLEER. This CDR3 is built from 15 residues. This CDR3 reads CASSQVPGSNQPQHF. The CDR3 DNA reads as TGCGCCAGCAGCCAAGTCCCAGGGAGCAATCAGCCCCAGCATTTT.